This TCR beta chain emerged from a study of PD-1 blockade in classical Hodgkin lymphoma (TCRdb year 2020). About the full investigation: Nivolumab dosing was 3 mg/kg intravenously every 2 weeks, continuing until either disease progression or unacceptable toxicity. The study used CyTOF and TCR beta sequencing to define a peripheral blood immune signature of response to PD-1 blockade in classical Hodgkin lymphoma.

What this sample's time point label stands for: cycle 2 day 1 (C2D1) of nivolumab. Every trial patient had relapsed following autologous stem cell transplantation, and prior brentuximab vedotin exposure was what differed among cohorts A, B and C. The trial cohort comprised a few dozen patients with relapsed/refractory classical Hodgkin lymphoma whose best overall responses were complete response, partial response or progressive disease. In the multi-cohort phase II CheckMate 205 trial, trial patients received single-agent nivolumab. Best overall response was determined by an independent review committee according to the 2007 International Working Group response criteria. Trial PBMCs were collected just before the start of nivolumab (C1D1) and during therapy at cycle 2 day 1 and cycle 4 day 1. After peripheral blood was drawn into 8 mL Vacutainer Cell Preparation Tubes, PBMCs were isolated by centrifugation and then cryopreserved.

Turning to this clone: Its antigen specificity is not known. Per-base quality was not reported, and no clone a single base away is much larger than it.

The germline V gene encodes CDR1 MNHEY and CDR2 SVGAGI. Spanning cysteine to phenylalanine, the CDR3 consists of 15 amino acids. Only the CDR3 DNA is retained, 45 bases long and in frame from the first base. The trim is 0 bases for V and 0 bases for J, with a gap of 9 bases between the germline ends. Genomic DNA was extracted with the Qiagen DNeasy kit from unsorted PBMCs and from negatively selected CD4+ and CD8+ fractions. TCR beta CDR3 regions were amplified by immunoSEQ multiplex PCR using primers annealing to V and J segments. A synthetic immune receptor repertoire was used to minimize amplification bias, and any remaining bias was removed computationally after sequencing. The original methods were these. Repertoire diversity was quantified as the Shannon entropy index using custom Python scripts. Unsorted, CD4+ and CD8+ repertoires were analyzed separately, except in combined analyses where CD4+ and CD8+ sequences were merged in silico. Clonal expansion was defined as at least a 2-fold frequency increase after treatment relative to C1D1, with a pseudocount of 0.5 for undetected baseline clones. Singleton clones were defined as clones with 0 or 1 copy at C1D1, and non-singleton clones were defined as clones with 2 or more copies. Clones expanded in unsorted samples were assigned a CD4+, CD8+ or unknown annotation through matching of protein sequences in sorted samples from the same patient. Diversity changes from C1D1 to C4D1 were tested in paired samples using Wilcoxon tests. TCRdb mirrors the immuneACCESS table, restricted to in-frame sequences. Some clones are absent from its copies; in checked studies, under half trace to an unresolved V gene, and the reason for the others is unknown. The DNA was the basis for D and trimming; V, J and clone size are from that table. The sample table contains under 100,000 clones; only one count was recorded for nearly 95% of them. The ten largest clones take up under 3% of the sample.

Summary of the overall study and its limitations: Lower diversity was seen in patients whose nivolumab began less than 1 year after ASCT, and these patients were left out of later analyses so that immune reconstitution would not confound the results. The study was restricted to a single clinical trial cohort, and the causes of repertoire differences, possibly disease activity or prior therapy, were left undefined. By C4D1, a significant rise was seen in CD4+ TCR diversity but not in CD8+ TCR diversity (p=0.0027 vs p=0.16), and the rise was most apparent among complete responders (p=0.02). Trial patients with a complete response had baseline diversity similar to that of newly diagnosed patients, while partial responders and progressors had significantly lower diversity. Newly diagnosed patients were reported to have lower baseline TCR diversity than healthy donors, and relapsed/refractory patients were reported to have lower baseline TCR diversity still.

The chain uses TRBV6-5 and TRBJ2-7; the D segment could be TRBD1, given 5 matching bases. The sequence derives from a human donor with classical Hodgkin lymphoma. The material was peripheral blood mononuclear cells (PBMCs), obtained before the second cycle of nivolumab. The DNA is TGTGCCAGCAGTTACTCTCAGGGAAACTCCTACGAGCAGTACTTC. Its protein product is CASSYSQGNSYEQYF.